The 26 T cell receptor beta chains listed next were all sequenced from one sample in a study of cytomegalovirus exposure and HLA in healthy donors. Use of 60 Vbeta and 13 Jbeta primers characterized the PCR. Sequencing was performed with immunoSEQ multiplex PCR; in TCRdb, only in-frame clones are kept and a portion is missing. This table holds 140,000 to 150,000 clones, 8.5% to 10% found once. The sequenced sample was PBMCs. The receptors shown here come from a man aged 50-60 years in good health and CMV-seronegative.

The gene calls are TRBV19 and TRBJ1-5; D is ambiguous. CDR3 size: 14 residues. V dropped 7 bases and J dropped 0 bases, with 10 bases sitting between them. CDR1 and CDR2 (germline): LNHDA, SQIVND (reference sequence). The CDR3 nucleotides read TGTGCCAGTAAATCCAGTTATAGCAATCAGCCCCAGCATTTT. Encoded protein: CASKSSYSNQPQHF.

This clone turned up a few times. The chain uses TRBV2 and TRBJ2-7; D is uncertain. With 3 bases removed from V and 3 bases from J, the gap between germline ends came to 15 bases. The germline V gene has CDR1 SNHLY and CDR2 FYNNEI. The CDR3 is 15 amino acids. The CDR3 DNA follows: TGTGCCAGCAGTGAGGGCGTGACCTCAGGCTACGAGCAGTACTTC. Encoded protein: CASSEGVTSGYEQYF. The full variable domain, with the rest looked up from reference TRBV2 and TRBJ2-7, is EPEVTQTPSHQVTQMGQEVILRCVPISNHLYFYWYRQILGQKVEFLVSFYNNEISEKSEIFDDQFSVERPDGSNFTLKIRSTKLEDSAMYFCASSEGVTSGYEQYFGPGTRLTVT.

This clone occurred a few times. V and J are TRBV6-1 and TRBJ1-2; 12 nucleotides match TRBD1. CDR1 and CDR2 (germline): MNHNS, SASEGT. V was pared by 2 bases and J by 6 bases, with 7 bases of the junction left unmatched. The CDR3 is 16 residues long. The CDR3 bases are TGTGCCAGCAGTGAACCGGGACAGGGGGCTTCTAATGGCTACACCTTC. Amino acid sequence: CASSEPGQGASNGYTF.

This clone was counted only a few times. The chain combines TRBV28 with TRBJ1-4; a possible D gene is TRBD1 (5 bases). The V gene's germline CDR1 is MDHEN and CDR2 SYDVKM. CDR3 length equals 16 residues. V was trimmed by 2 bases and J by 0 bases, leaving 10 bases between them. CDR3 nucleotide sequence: TGTGCCAGCAGTTTACCCACAGGTGCAACTAATGAAAAACTGTTTTTT. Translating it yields CASSLPTGATNEKLFF.

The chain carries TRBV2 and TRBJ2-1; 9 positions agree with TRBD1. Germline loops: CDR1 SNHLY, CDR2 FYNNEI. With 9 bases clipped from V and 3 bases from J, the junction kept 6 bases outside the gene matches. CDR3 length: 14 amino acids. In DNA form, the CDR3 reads TGTGCCAGTCAAGGACAGGGGCTCTACAATGAGCAGTTCTTC. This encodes CASQGQGLYNEQFF.

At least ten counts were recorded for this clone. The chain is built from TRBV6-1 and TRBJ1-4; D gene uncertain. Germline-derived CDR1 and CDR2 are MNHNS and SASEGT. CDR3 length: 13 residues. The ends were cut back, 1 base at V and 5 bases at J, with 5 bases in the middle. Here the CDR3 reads CASSEVRNEKLFF. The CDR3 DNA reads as TGTGCCAGCAGTGAAGTCAGGAATGAAAAACTGTTTTTT.

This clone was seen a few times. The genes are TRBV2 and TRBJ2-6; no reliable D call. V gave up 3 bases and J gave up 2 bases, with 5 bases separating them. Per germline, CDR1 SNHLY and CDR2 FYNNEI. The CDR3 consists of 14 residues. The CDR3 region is CASSDVAGANVLTF. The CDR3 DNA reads TGTGCCAGCAGTGACGTTGCTGGGGCCAACGTCCTGACTTTC.

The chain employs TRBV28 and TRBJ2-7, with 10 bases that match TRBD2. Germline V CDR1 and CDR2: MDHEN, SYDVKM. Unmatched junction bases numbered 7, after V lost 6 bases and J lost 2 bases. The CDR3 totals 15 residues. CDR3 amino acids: CASRNSGRWTYEQYF. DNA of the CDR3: TGTGCCAGCAGAAATAGCGGGAGGTGGACCTACGAGCAGTACTTC.

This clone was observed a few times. The CDR3 protein is CSVGTSGRRDEQYF. The CDR3 nucleotides read TGCAGCGTAGGGACTAGCGGGAGGAGGGACGAGCAGTACTTC. The chain employs TRBV29-1 and TRBJ2-7, with 15 bases identical to TRBD2. There are 14 residues in the CDR3. The trim removed 6 bases at V and 5 bases at J, leaving 5 bases unmatched. From germline, CDR1 is SQVTM and CDR2 ANQGSEA.

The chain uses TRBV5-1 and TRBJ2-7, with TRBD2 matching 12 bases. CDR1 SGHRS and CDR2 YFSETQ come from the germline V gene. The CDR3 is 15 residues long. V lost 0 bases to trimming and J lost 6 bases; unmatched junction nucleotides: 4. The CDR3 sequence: CASSLGTSGTSEQYF. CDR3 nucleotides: TGCGCCAGCAGCTTGGGGACTAGCGGGACGTCCGAGCAGTACTTC.

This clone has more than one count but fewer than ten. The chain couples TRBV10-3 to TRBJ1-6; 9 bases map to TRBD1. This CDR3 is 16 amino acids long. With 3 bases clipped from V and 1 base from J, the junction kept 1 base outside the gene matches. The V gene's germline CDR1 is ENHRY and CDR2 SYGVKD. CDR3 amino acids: CAISEQGASYNSPLHF. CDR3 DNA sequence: TGTGCCATCAGTGAACAGGGGGCGTCCTATAATTCACCCCTCCACTTT.

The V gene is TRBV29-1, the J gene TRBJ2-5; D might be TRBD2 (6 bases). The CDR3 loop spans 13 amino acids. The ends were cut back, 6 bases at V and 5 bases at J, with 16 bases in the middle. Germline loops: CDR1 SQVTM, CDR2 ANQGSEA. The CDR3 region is CSVEIGAGETQYF. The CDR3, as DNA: TGCAGCGTCGAGATAGGGGCGGGGGAGACCCAGTACTTC.

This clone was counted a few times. The CDR3 reads CASSLKGGTGDYGYTF. The CDR3 DNA reads as TGCGCCAGCAGCCTTAAAGGGGGGACAGGGGACTATGGCTACACCTTC. The gene calls are TRBV5-1 and TRBJ1-2, with 10 nucleotides matching TRBD1. Trimming at V came to 4 bases and at J to 3 bases, leaving 9 bases not matched to a gene. Germline CDR1 and CDR2: SGHRS and YFSETQ. There are 16 residues in the CDR3.

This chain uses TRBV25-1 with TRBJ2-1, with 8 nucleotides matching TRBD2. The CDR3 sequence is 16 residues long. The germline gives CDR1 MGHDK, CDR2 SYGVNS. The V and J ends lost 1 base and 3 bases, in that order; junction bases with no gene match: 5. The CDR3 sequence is CASSEFTGGSYNEQFF. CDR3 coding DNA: TGTGCCAGCAGTGAATTCACGGGGGGGAGCTACAATGAGCAGTTCTTC.

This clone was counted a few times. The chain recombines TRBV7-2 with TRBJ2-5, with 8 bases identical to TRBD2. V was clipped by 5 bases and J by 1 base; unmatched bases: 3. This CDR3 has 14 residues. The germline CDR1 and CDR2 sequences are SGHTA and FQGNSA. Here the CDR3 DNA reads TGTGCCAGCAGCCCGGGGGGGCCCCAAGAGACCCAGTACTTC. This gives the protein CASSPGGPQETQYF. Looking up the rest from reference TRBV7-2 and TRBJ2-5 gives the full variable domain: GAGVSQSPSNKVTEKGKDVELRCDPISGHTALYWYRQSLGQGLEFLIYFQGNSAPDKSGLPSDRFSAERTGGSVSTLTIQRTQQEDSAVYLCASSPGGPQETQYFGPGTRLLVL.

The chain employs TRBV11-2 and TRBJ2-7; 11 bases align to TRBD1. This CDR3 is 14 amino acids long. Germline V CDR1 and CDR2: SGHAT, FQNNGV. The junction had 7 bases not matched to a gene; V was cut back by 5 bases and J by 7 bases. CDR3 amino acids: CASSGQGAGSEQYF. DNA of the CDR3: TGTGCCAGCAGCGGACAGGGGGCAGGGTCGGAGCAGTACTTC.

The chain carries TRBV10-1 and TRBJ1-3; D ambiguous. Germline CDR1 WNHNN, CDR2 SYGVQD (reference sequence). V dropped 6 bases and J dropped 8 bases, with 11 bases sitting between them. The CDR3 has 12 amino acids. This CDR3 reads CASSRTLDTIYF. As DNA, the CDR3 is TGCGCCAGCAGCCGGACTTTGGACACCATATATTTT.

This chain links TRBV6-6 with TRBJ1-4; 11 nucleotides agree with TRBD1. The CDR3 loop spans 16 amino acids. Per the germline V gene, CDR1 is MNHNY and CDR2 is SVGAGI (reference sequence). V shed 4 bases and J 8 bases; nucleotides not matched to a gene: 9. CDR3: CASSSWTGGAEEKLFF. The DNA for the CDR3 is TGTGCCAGCAGTTCTTGGACAGGGGGCGCCGAAGAAAAACTGTTTTTT.

The DNA for the CDR3 is TGTGCCAGCAGATTGGGACAGGCGACCACAGATACGCAGTATTTT. Translation gives CASRLGQATTDTQYF. V gene TRBV2 combines with J gene TRBJ2-3; 8 bases fit TRBD1. The CDR3 consists of 15 residues. Per the germline V gene, CDR1 is SNHLY and CDR2 is FYNNEI. V was clipped by 6 bases and J by 2 bases; unmatched bases: 7.

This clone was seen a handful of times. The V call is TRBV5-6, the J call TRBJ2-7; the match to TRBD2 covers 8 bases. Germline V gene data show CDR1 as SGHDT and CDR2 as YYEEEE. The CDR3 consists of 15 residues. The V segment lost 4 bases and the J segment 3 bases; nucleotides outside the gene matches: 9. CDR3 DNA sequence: TGTGCCAGCAGCCCCTTAGCGGGATCGGGCTACGAGCAGTACTTC. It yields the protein CASSPLAGSGYEQYF.

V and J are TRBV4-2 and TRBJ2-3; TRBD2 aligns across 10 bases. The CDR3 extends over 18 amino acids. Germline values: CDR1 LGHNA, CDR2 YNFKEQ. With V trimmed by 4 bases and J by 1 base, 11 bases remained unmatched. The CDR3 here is CASSRAAGGGGGTDTQYF. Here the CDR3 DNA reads TGTGCCAGCAGCCGAGCAGCGGGAGGGGGGGGTGGCACAGATACGCAGTATTTT.

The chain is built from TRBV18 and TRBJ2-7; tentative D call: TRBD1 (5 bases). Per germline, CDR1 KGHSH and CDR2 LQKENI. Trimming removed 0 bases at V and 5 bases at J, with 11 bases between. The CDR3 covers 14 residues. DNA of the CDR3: TGTGCCAGCTCACCACCGGCAGGGCCGGACGAGCAGTACTTC. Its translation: CASSPPAGPDEQYF.

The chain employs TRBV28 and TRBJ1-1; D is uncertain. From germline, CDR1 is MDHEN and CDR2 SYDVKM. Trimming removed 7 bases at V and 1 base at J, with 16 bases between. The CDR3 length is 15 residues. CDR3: CASTRRGITNTEAFF. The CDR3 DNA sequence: TGTGCCAGCACCCGAAGAGGAATTACGAACACTGAAGCTTTCTTT.

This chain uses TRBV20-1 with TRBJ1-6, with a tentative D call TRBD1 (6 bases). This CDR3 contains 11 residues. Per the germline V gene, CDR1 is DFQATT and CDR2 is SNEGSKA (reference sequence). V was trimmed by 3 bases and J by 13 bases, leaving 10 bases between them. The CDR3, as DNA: TGCAGTGCTAGTCCCAGGGGTCCCCTCCACTTT. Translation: CSASPRGPLHF.

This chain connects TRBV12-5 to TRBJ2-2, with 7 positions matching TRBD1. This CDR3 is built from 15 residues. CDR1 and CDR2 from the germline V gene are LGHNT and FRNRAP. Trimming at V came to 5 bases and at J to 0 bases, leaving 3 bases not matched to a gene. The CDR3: CASGPQGANTGELFF. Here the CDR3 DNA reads TGTGCTAGTGGTCCCCAGGGGGCGAACACCGGGGAGCTGTTTTTT.

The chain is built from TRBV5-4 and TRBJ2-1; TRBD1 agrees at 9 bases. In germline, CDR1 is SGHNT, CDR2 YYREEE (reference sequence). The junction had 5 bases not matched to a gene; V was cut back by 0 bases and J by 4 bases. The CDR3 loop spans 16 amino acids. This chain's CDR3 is CASSLEPTGGYNEQFF. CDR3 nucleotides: TGTGCCAGCAGCTTGGAACCGACAGGGGGATACAATGAGCAGTTCTTC.